This is a list of T cell receptor beta chains from one sample in a study of blood T cells in healthy people across ages. TCRdb re-derived calls from the 5' RACE reads in MiXCR, one entry per CDR3 protein. The sample includes roughly 1,100,000 distinct CDR3 sequences, 20% to 25% seen only once; the top ten take around 0.75%. These same data were also listed under a study on T cells of mothers and their children.

The sequenced material came from blood. Receptors originate from a girl aged 2-10 years in good health. CDR3s include the opening cysteine and the closing phenylalanine or tryptophan. The order of the fields is CDR3 length, D gene, V gene, J gene, CDR3 protein. The D gene is left open where the match is weak.

cdr3_length: 14; d_call: NA; v_call: TRBV11-2; j_call: TRBJ1-4; cdr3_aa: CASSLRGGNEKLFF
cdr3_length: 16; d_call: TRBD2; v_call: TRBV6-1; j_call: TRBJ2-5; cdr3_aa: CASRLQRDGHQETQYF
cdr3_length: 15; d_call: NA; v_call: TRBV7-9; j_call: TRBJ2-1; cdr3_aa: CASANRGPQTVEQFF
cdr3_length: 16; d_call: NA; v_call: TRBV4-1; j_call: TRBJ1-2; cdr3_aa: CASSQEEGPLNYGYTF
cdr3_length: 15; d_call: TRBD2; v_call: TRBV12-3/TRBV12-4; j_call: TRBJ2-5; cdr3_aa: CASKPLSGGLETQYF
cdr3_length: 16; d_call: TRBD2; v_call: TRBV20-1; j_call: NA; cdr3_aa: CSARGRLAGYTYEQYF
cdr3_length: 14; d_call: TRBD1; v_call: TRBV12-3/TRBV12-4; j_call: TRBJ1-1; cdr3_aa: CASRRDRLNTEAFF
cdr3_length: 11; d_call: NA; v_call: TRBV4-1; j_call: TRBJ1-4; cdr3_aa: CACSQDEKLFF
cdr3_length: 16; d_call: TRBD1; v_call: TRBV28; j_call: NA; cdr3_aa: CASRAFGQAITYEQYF
cdr3_length: 16; d_call: TRBD2; v_call: TRBV24-1; j_call: TRBJ2-1; cdr3_aa: CATSNLLAGGQREQFF
cdr3_length: 15; d_call: TRBD1; v_call: TRBV20-1; j_call: TRBJ1-3; cdr3_aa: CSARQQGAAGNTIYF
cdr3_length: 14; d_call: NA; v_call: TRBV12-3/TRBV12-4; j_call: TRBJ1-1; cdr3_aa: CASSFLRENTEAFF
cdr3_length: 14; d_call: NA; v_call: TRBV12-3/TRBV12-4; j_call: TRBJ2-3; cdr3_aa: CASSRLVSHDTQYF
cdr3_length: 15; d_call: TRBD1; v_call: TRBV11-2; j_call: TRBJ2-6; cdr3_aa: CASSFRGSGANVLTF
cdr3_length: 13; d_call: NA; v_call: TRBV29-1; j_call: TRBJ2-1; cdr3_aa: CSVDVKSYNEQFF
cdr3_length: 15; d_call: NA; v_call: TRBV15; j_call: TRBJ1-4; cdr3_aa: CATSREVATNEKLFF
cdr3_length: 15; d_call: NA; v_call: TRBV3-1; j_call: NA; cdr3_aa: CASSPFFRTSNEQFF
cdr3_length: 14; d_call: NA; v_call: TRBV11-3; j_call: TRBJ2-1; cdr3_aa: CASSGGTDYNEQFF
cdr3_length: 15; d_call: TRBD1; v_call: TRBV27; j_call: TRBJ1-4; cdr3_aa: CASSLTGGADEKLFF
cdr3_length: 15; d_call: NA; v_call: TRBV3-1; j_call: TRBJ2-7; cdr3_aa: CASSQGVVTSYEQYF
cdr3_length: 17; d_call: TRBD2; v_call: TRBV6-6; j_call: TRBJ2-4; cdr3_aa: CASKLIAGEVAKNIQYF
cdr3_length: 14; d_call: NA; v_call: TRBV29-1; j_call: TRBJ2-5; cdr3_aa: CSVYSIFGSETQYF
cdr3_length: 16; d_call: TRBD1; v_call: TRBV4-2; j_call: TRBJ2-3; cdr3_aa: CASSQVGQLNTDTQYF
cdr3_length: 14; d_call: NA; v_call: TRBV7-9; j_call: NA; cdr3_aa: CASSFQGLSGEQYF
cdr3_length: 13; d_call: NA; v_call: TRBV7-6; j_call: TRBJ2-5; cdr3_aa: CASSPQHLETQYF
cdr3_length: 17; d_call: TRBD2; v_call: TRBV20-1; j_call: TRBJ2-1; cdr3_aa: CSARTSGRTSPENEQFF
cdr3_length: 13; d_call: NA; v_call: TRBV10-3; j_call: TRBJ2-5; cdr3_aa: CAISEIFGETQYF
cdr3_length: 13; d_call: TRBD2; v_call: TRBV20-1; j_call: TRBJ2-7; cdr3_aa: CSARTSGNYEQYF
cdr3_length: 14; d_call: NA; v_call: TRBV19; j_call: TRBJ2-3; cdr3_aa: CASRPETSTDTQYF